The rows below give T cell receptor beta chains drawn from one sample of a study of blood T cell repertoires in COVID-19. Assay: immunoSEQ multiplex PCR; the TCRdb copy retains only in-frame clones and omits some. The table shows 90,000 to 120,000 clones, with approximately 69% occurring only once. Sequencing was performed on peripheral blood. Receptors were obtained from an elderly man with acute or convalescent COVID-19. The CDR3 runs from the conserved cysteine through the conserved F or W. Fields, in order: J gene, V gene, clone size, D gene, CDR3 DNA, CDR3 protein. D genes are given only for firm matches. Size values are once, few and many counts, or a class for expanded clones, and some rows have none.

j_gene: TRBJ2-2
v_gene: TRBV6-5
abundance: few
d_gene: NA
CDR3nt: TGTGCCAGCAGCCACCACAGGGTTAACACCGGGGAGCTGTTTTTT
CDR3aa: CASSHHRVNTGELFF

j_gene: TRBJ1-2
v_gene: TRBV10-3
abundance: once
d_gene: TRBD1
CDR3nt: TGTGCCATCAGTGACAGGGGGACCTATGGCTACACCTTC
CDR3aa: CAISDRGTYGYTF

j_gene: TRBJ2-1
v_gene: TRBV18
abundance: NA
d_gene: NA
CDR3nt: TGTGCCAGCTCACCCGCCCGGAATGAGCAGTTCTTC
CDR3aa: CASSPARNEQFF

j_gene: TRBJ2-1
v_gene: TRBV2
abundance: NA
d_gene: TRBD2
CDR3nt: TGTGCCAGCAGTGGACTAGCGGGAGGGGGGGATGAGCAGTTCTTC
CDR3aa: CASSGLAGGGDEQFF

j_gene: TRBJ2-1
v_gene: TRBV5-4
abundance: NA
d_gene: TRBD2
CDR3nt: TGTGCCAGCAGCTCTCGGGGACTAGCGGGAGAGGGCAATGAGCAGTTCTTC
CDR3aa: CASSSRGLAGEGNEQFF

j_gene: TRBJ2-3
v_gene: TRBV6-5
abundance: NA
d_gene: NA
CDR3nt: TGTGCCAGCAGAGACCGGAGGGATACGCAGTATTTT
CDR3aa: CASRDRRDTQYF

j_gene: TRBJ2-2
v_gene: TRBV12-3/TRBV12-4
abundance: NA
d_gene: NA
CDR3nt: TGTGCCAGCAGTCCGGACACCGGGGAGCTGTTTTTT
CDR3aa: CASSPDTGELFF

j_gene: TRBJ2-7
v_gene: TRBV5-1
abundance: NA
d_gene: NA
CDR3nt: TGCGCCAGCAGCTTGGGGACGGAGGTTTACGAGCAGTACTTC
CDR3aa: CASSLGTEVYEQYF

j_gene: TRBJ2-7
v_gene: TRBV7-8
abundance: NA
d_gene: TRBD1
CDR3nt: TGTGCCAGCAGCCATACGACAGGGGGCGTCGGCGAGCAGTACTTC
CDR3aa: CASSHTTGGVGEQYF

j_gene: TRBJ2-7
v_gene: TRBV5-1
abundance: NA
d_gene: TRBD1
CDR3nt: TGCGCCAGCAGCGAAGGACAGGGGGGGTCCTACGAGCAGTACTTC
CDR3aa: CASSEGQGGSYEQYF

j_gene: TRBJ1-4
v_gene: TRBV2
abundance: NA
d_gene: TRBD1
CDR3nt: TGTGCCAGCAAGTTGGACAGGACCGGTGTGACTTATCTGTTTTTT
CDR3aa: CASKLDRTGVTYLFF

j_gene: TRBJ1-2
v_gene: TRBV18
abundance: NA
d_gene: NA
CDR3nt: TGTGCCAGCTCACCAGAAGACAGCATGTTCTATGGCTACACCTTC
CDR3aa: CASSPEDSMFYGYTF

j_gene: TRBJ1-5
v_gene: TRBV6-1
abundance: few
d_gene: TRBD1
CDR3nt: TGTGCCAGCAGTGATCCCGGGACAGGGATTCAGCCCCAGCATTTT
CDR3aa: CASSDPGTGIQPQHF

j_gene: TRBJ2-3
v_gene: TRBV18
abundance: NA
d_gene: TRBD2
CDR3nt: TGTGCCAGCTCACCATTGACTAGCGCAGTAGGAGATACGCAGTATTTT
CDR3aa: CASSPLTSAVGDTQYF

j_gene: TRBJ1-5
v_gene: TRBV28
abundance: NA
d_gene: TRBD1
CDR3nt: TGTGCGGGGACAGGGGGAGGCAATCAGCCCCAGCATTTT
CDR3aa: CAGTGGGNQPQHF

j_gene: TRBJ2-2
v_gene: TRBV7-3
abundance: NA
d_gene: NA
CDR3nt: TGTGCCAGCAGCTCTGTTCCCCTCACCGGGGAGCTGTTTTTT
CDR3aa: CASSSVPLTGELFF

j_gene: TRBJ1-2
v_gene: TRBV7-9
abundance: NA
d_gene: NA
CDR3nt: TGTGCCAGCAGCTTCCCCGGGGGGAACTATGGCTACACCTTC
CDR3aa: CASSFPGGNYGYTF

j_gene: TRBJ1-2
v_gene: TRBV6-5
abundance: NA
d_gene: NA
CDR3nt: TGTGCCAGCAAATCCCATAACTATGGCTACACCTTC
CDR3aa: CASKSHNYGYTF

j_gene: TRBJ2-1
v_gene: TRBV7-9
abundance: NA
d_gene: NA
CDR3nt: TGTGCCAGCAGCTTAGAAATTAGTGTTCTCACCTACAATGAGCAGTTCTTC
CDR3aa: CASSLEISVLTYNEQFF

j_gene: TRBJ1-1
v_gene: TRBV9
abundance: NA
d_gene: NA
CDR3nt: TGTGCCAGCAGCCCAGGGTCAAACACTGAAGCTTTCTTT
CDR3aa: CASSPGSNTEAFF